The 13 T cell receptor beta chains in this list originate from one sample, sequenced in a study of tissue T cells after allogeneic stem cell transplantation. Profiling relied on immunoSEQ multiplex PCR, and the TCRdb table lists in-frame clones only, not all of them. This sample has over 40,000 clones, with around 70% found just once. The sample comprised sorted cells pooled from one or two spleens. The receptors were sampled from a pool of C57BL/6 mice in good health.

About this clone: Gene names are the mouse ones. The CDR3 bases that were read are TGTGCAAGCAGCTTAGCCAGCTCTGGAAATACGCTCTAT. Translation: CASSLASSGNTLY. The CDR3 reads in full as CASSLASSGNTLYF. The J gene is TRBJ1-3, the V gene TRBV16; D gene unclear. Read data end 1 residue before the CDR3 end; the end is taken from the germline J gene. From germline, CDR1 is SGHSA and CDR2 FRNQAP. CDR3 length equals 14 residues. V was clipped by 1 base and J by 1 base, with 5 bases between them.

A word on this clone: The gene names here belong to mouse. Read coverage stops 1 residue before the CDR3 terminus; the germline J gene supplies the remainder. This chain uses TRBV13-1 with TRBJ1-4; D unresolved. Germline assignment: CDR1 NSHNY and CDR2 SYGAGN. V shed 2 bases and J shed 8 bases, with 4 bases lying between them. The CDR3 consists of 11 residues. The sequenced CDR3 bases are TGTGCCAGCAGTGACCAGGAAAGATTATTT. This translates into CASSDQERLF. The full CDR3 is CASSDQERLFF.

Turning to this clone: The germline and genes are mouse ones. The read ends 1 residue shy of where the CDR3 ends; the end is completed using the germline J gene. This rearrangement joins TRBV13-2 to TRBJ2-4, with 7 bases fitting TRBD2. Trimming took 1 base from V and 6 from J; bases not matched to a gene: 5. The germline CDR1 and CDR2 sequences are NNHNN and SYGAGS (reference sequence). This CDR3 has 14 residues. The covered CDR3 bases are TGTGCCAGCGGTGATCAGGGCTGGGGGAACACCTTGTAC. It codes for CASGDQGWGNTLY. Given in full, the CDR3 is CASGDQGWGNTLYF.

This clone was detected once. The genes are named according to mouse. The read ends 1 residue before the CDR3 terminus; that terminus is restored from the germline J gene. The chain combines TRBV19 with TRBJ2-1; 8 bases fit TRBD1. Germline assignment: CDR1 FNHDT and CDR2 SITEND (reference sequence). This CDR3 is built from 13 residues. V shed 4 bases and J 6 bases; nucleotides not matched to a gene: 3. The CDR3 protein is CASSARGLAEQFF. The DNA read from the CDR3 is TGTGCCAGCAGTGCCAGGGGGCTTGCTGAGCAGTTC.

This clone was observed a single time. Here the gene names and germline are mouse. The CDR3 extends 1 residue past the end of the read, so its final part is completed from the germline J gene. The chain is built from TRBV1 and TRBJ2-3, with TRBD2 matching over 10 bases. Losses at the gene ends were 5 bases for V and 2 bases for J; bases not matched to a gene: 7. Germline V gene lookup returns CDR1 NSQYPW and CDR2 LRSPGD (reference sequence). This CDR3 comprises 16 residues. CDR3 bases read: TGCACCTGCAGTCTCCCCGGGACTGGGGCTGCAGAAACGCTGTAT. Protein sequence: CTCSLPGTGAAETLY. The complete CDR3 sequence is CTCSLPGTGAAETLYF.

As for this clone: Gene names follow the mouse nomenclature. The observed sequence ends 1 residue before the CDR3 terminus, with the missing tail filled in from the germline J gene. The chain combines TRBV13-1 with TRBJ1-3; D is unclear. V was clipped by 0 bases and J by 0 bases, with 7 bases between them. Germline V gene data show CDR1 as NSHNY and CDR2 as SYGAGN. The CDR3 runs to 15 residues. The part of the CDR3 DNA that was read is TGTGCCAGCAGTGATGCGCGGTATTCTGGAAATACGCTCTAT. Its translation: CASSDARYSGNTLY. The CDR3 in its entirety is CASSDARYSGNTLYF.

There are a few counts of this clone. Here the gene names and germline are mouse. The read terminates 1 residue ahead of where the CDR3 ends, so the germline J gene completes it. The rearrangement joins TRBV13-1 to TRBJ2-1; D is possibly TRBD1 or TRBD2 (7 bases each). CDR1 and CDR2 (germline): NSHNY, SYGAGN. This CDR3 spans 13 amino acids. The germline V and J ends were trimmed by 5 bases and 3 bases, with 9 bases remaining between them. The CDR3 here is CASSRGGYAEQFF. The part of the CDR3 DNA that was read is TGTGCCAGCAGCAGGGGGGGCTATGCTGAGCAGTTC.

Remarks on this clone: Gene and germline names: mouse. The CDR3 bases that were read are TGTGCCAGCGGACAGGGAGCAAACACAGAAGTCTTC. Protein product: CASGQGANTEVF. The CDR3 in its entirety is CASGQGANTEVFF. This chain uses TRBV31 with TRBJ1-1; 8 bases line up with TRBD1. The read stops 1 residue short of the end of the CDR3; the missing end is completed from the germline J gene. This CDR3 has 13 residues. Germline V gene lookup returns CDR1 GKSSPN and CDR2 SITVG. The trim removed 8 bases at V and 0 bases at J, leaving 5 bases unmatched.

About this clone: Gene and germline names: mouse. The observed sequence ends 1 residue before the CDR3 terminus, with the missing tail filled in from the germline J gene. Other DNA sequences of this sample code for an identical CDR3. V and J are TRBV12-2 and TRBJ1-3; TRBD1 might be the D (5 bases). Trimming shortened V by 1 base and J by 0 bases, and 6 bases separated the two germline ends. This CDR3 region has 14 residues. Germline CDR1 and CDR2: SGHLS and HYDKME. The part of the CDR3 DNA that was read is TGTGCCAGCTCTCTAAGGGGTTCTGGAAATACGCTCTAT. This translates into CASSLRGSGNTLY. The entire CDR3 protein is CASSLRGSGNTLYF. Full variable domain (missing parts from reference TRBV12-2 and TRBJ1-3): NSGVVQSPRYIIKGKGERSILKCIPISGHLSVAWYQQTQGQELKFFIQHYDKMERDKGNLPSRFSVQQFDDYHSEMNMSALELEDSAVYFCASSLRGSGNTLYFGEGSRLIVV.

On this clone itself: The genes are named according to mouse. The CDR3 sequence is CAWSLDRNSPLYF. The CDR3 bases that were read are TGTGCCTGGAGTCTGGACAGGAATTCGCCCCTCTAC. The chain uses TRBV31 and TRBJ1-6; 7 bases line up with TRBD1. The CDR3 extends 1 residue past the end of the read, so its final part is completed from the germline J gene. TRBJ1-6 is recorded as an ORF, its role being uncertain. J lost 7 bases, V lost 0 bases, and 0 bases had no gene match. CDR3 length: 13 residues. Germline CDR1 and CDR2: GKSSPN and SITVG.

For this clone: Gene names and germline refer to mouse. Read coverage stops 1 residue before the CDR3 terminus; the germline J gene supplies the remainder. The chain uses TRBV20 and TRBJ2-4; D is possibly TRBD1 (5 bases). The V end was cut by 0 bases, the J end by 6 bases, with 10 bases between. CDR1 GFQATS and CDR2 STVNSAI come from the germline V gene. The CDR3 extends over 13 amino acids. The sequenced CDR3 bases are TGTGGTGCTAGGGACAGGGTTGGGAACACCTTGTAC. This translates into CGARDRVGNTLY. The whole CDR3 protein is CGARDRVGNTLYF.

Details on this clone: Gene names and germline match the mouse. The read halts 1 residue ahead of the CDR3 end, with the missing end drawn from the germline J gene. The chain recombines TRBV12-1 with TRBJ2-7; 13 nucleotides match TRBD2. Trimming took 4 bases from V and 7 from J; bases not matched to a gene: 6. CDR1 and CDR2 from the germline V gene are SGHSN and HYEKVE. The CDR3 is made up of 14 amino acids. This CDR3 reads CASSLGTGGEEQYF. CDR3 bases read: TGTGCCAGCTCCCTGGGGACTGGGGGGGAGGAACAGTAC.

In the case of this clone: Genes here carry mouse names. The read falls 1 residue short of the CDR3 end, and the missing part is taken from the germline J gene. The chain uses TRBV19 and TRBJ2-5; TRBD1 is a possible D gene (6 bases). Germline values: CDR1 FNHDT, CDR2 SITEND (reference sequence). The CDR3 has 14 amino acids. V gave up 2 bases and J gave up 5 bases, with 12 bases separating them. Here the CDR3 reads CASSIPRGIDTQYF. The CDR3 DNA, read in part, is TGTGCCAGCAGTATTCCGAGGGGGATAGACACCCAGTAC. Variable domain in full (rest from reference TRBV19 and TRBJ2-5): GGIITQTPKFLIGQEGQKLTLKCQQNFNHDTMYWYRQDSGKGLRLIYYSITENDLQKGDLSEGYDASREKKSSFSLTVTSAQKNEMAVFLCASSIPRGIDTQYFGPGTRLLVL.